Listed below are T cell receptor beta chains from one sample, sequenced in a study of OX40 agonist ivuxolimab in advanced cancers. The method was immunoSEQ multiplex PCR; TCRdb's version includes in-frame clones alone and lacks a portion of them. This table has roughly 80,000 clones, about 90% appearing once. The specimen comprised CD4+ or CD8+ T cells sorted from blood, sampled in a trial of the OX40 agonist ivuxolimab. These receptors were taken from an adult with an advanced solid tumor such as melanoma, head and neck, liver or kidney cancer. Both conserved end residues are part of each CDR3. D genes are given only for firm matches. The size entry is marked missing in some rows and otherwise reads once, few, many or a size class.

size: -; J: TRBJ1-4; D: -; V: TRBV19; CDR3: CASTSHQRGGQEKLFF; DNA: TGTGCCAGTACCTCCCATCAGAGAGGGGGGCAGGAAAAACTGTTTTTT
size: -; J: TRBJ2-7; D: -; V: TRBV5-1; CDR3: CASSPGLYEQYF; DNA: TGCGCCAGCAGTCCCGGACTCTACGAGCAGTACTTC
size: -; J: TRBJ1-3; D: -; V: TRBV5-1; CDR3: CASSPPGLGDTIYF; DNA: TGCGCCAGCAGCCCTCCGGGGCTAGGCGACACCATATATTTT
size: once; J: TRBJ1-2; D: -; V: TRBV10-3; CDR3: CAISDSNQAGPGGYTF; DNA: TGTGCCATCAGTGACTCAAACCAAGCGGGGCCCGGCGGCTACACCTTC
size: few; J: TRBJ1-6; D: -; V: TRBV6-1; CDR3: CASTEEYNSPLHF; DNA: TGTGCCAGCACCGAGGAGTATAATTCACCCCTCCACTTT
size: -; J: TRBJ2-7; D: -; V: TRBV7-6; CDR3: CASSLEEGAGYEQYF; DNA: TGTGCCAGCAGCTTAGAGGAGGGGGCAGGCTACGAGCAGTACTTC
size: once; J: TRBJ2-7; D: TRBD2; V: TRBV6-5; CDR3: CASSFSGGTYEQYF; DNA: TGTGCCAGCAGTTTTTCGGGGGGTACCTACGAGCAGTACTTC
size: -; J: TRBJ2-7; D: TRBD1; V: TRBV6-1; CDR3: CASSERGQIYEQYF; DNA: TGTGCCAGCAGTGAACGGGGACAGATTTACGAGCAGTACTTC
size: -; J: TRBJ2-5; D: -; V: TRBV2; CDR3: CASSSTKYQETQYF; DNA: TGTGCCAGCAGTTCGACCAAGTACCAAGAGACCCAGTACTTC
size: -; J: TRBJ2-3; D: -; V: TRBV6-1; CDR3: CASNGGGADTQYF; DNA: TGTGCCAGCAACGGGGGCGGGGCAGATACGCAGTATTTT
size: -; J: TRBJ1-2; D: TRBD1; V: TRBV27; CDR3: CASSSPRQGGAGGYTF; DNA: TGTGCCAGCAGTTCCCCCCGACAGGGAGGAGCGGGGGGCTACACCTTC